One and the same sample provided the 21 T cell receptor beta chains below, sequenced in a study of blood T cell repertoires in COVID-19. This table comes from immunoSEQ multiplex PCR, and its TCRdb copy is limited to in-frame clones, with some not included. The data contain 160,000 or so clones, under 90% of them seen just once; the ten biggest clones take up about 8.6%. Input material: PBMCs or T cells enriched from blood (not recorded which). Every receptor here comes from a woman in her forties or fifties who had recovered from COVID-19.

The chain carries TRBV28 and TRBJ1-5; weak D call: TRBD1 (5 bases). The CDR3 is made up of 13 amino acids. Trimming pared 8 bases from V and 0 bases from J, leaving 8 bases between. Germline V gene lookup returns CDR1 MDHEN and CDR2 SYDVKM. The chain's CDR3 is CASDSFSNQPQHF. CDR3 coding DNA: TGTGCCAGCGACAGTTTTAGCAATCAGCCCCAGCATTTT.

CDR3 in DNA: TGTGCCAGCAGTTACAAGGGGTACACCGGGGAGCTGTTTTTT. This translates into CASSYKGYTGELFF. The rearrangement links TRBV6-5 to TRBJ2-2; tentatively, D is TRBD1 (5 bases). Trimming stripped 2 bases from V and 3 bases from J, with 7 bases between. Germline V gene sequence: CDR1 MNHEY, CDR2 SVGAGI. This CDR3 has 14 residues.

This rearrangement joins TRBV14 to TRBJ2-3; no clear D gene. CDR3 size: 12 residues. Trimming stripped 6 bases from V and 0 bases from J, with 4 bases between. Germline assignment: CDR1 SGHDN and CDR2 FVKESK. In nucleotides, the CDR3 is TGTGCCAGCAGACTTAGCACAGATACGCAGTATTTT. Translation: CASRLSTDTQYF.

The rearrangement uses TRBV7-9 and TRBJ2-7, with 7 bases fitting TRBD2. Germline V CDR1 and CDR2: SEHNR, FQNEAQ (reference sequence). After removal of 0 bases from V and 7 bases from J, the junction contained 0 bases not matched to a gene. The CDR3 has 12 amino acids. The chain's CDR3 is CASSLAGGEQYF. CDR3 bases: TGTGCCAGCAGCTTAGCCGGGGGGGAGCAGTACTTC.

The chain is built from TRBV7-2 and TRBJ2-3; 10 bases are a match to TRBD2. This CDR3 is built from 16 residues. Germline V gene lookup returns CDR1 SGHTA and CDR2 FQGNSA. Trimming at V came to 2 bases and at J to 4 bases, leaving 6 bases not matched to a gene. This CDR3 is CASSLLLAGASDTQYF. In DNA, the CDR3 is TGTGCCAGCAGCTTACTCCTAGCGGGGGCCTCAGATACGCAGTATTTT. Full variable domain (remainder filled in from reference TRBV7-2 and TRBJ2-3): GAGVSQSPSNKVTEKGKDVELRCDPISGHTALYWYRQSLGQGLEFLIYFQGNSAPDKSGLPSDRFSAERTGGSVSTLTIQRTQQEDSAVYLCASSLLLAGASDTQYFGPGTRLTVL.

Only one count was recorded for this clone. At the DNA level, this CDR3 is encoded by other sequences in the same sample as well. The genes are TRBV18 and TRBJ1-5; 9 positions match TRBD1. J gave up 4 bases and V 6 bases, and 4 bases lay outside the gene matches. Per the germline V gene, CDR1 is KGHSH and CDR2 is LQKENI. This CDR3 comprises 14 residues. CDR3 sequence (DNA): TGTGCCAGCTCTCCGGGACAGGGTAATCAGCCCCAGCATTTT. Its translation is CASSPGQGNQPQHF.

The chain has TRBV6-2 or TRBV6-3 and TRBJ2-1, with D possibly matching TRBD1 (5 bases). Trimming removed 5 bases from V and 6 bases from J, with 8 bases in between. There are 12 residues in the CDR3. Germline CDR1 is MNHEY and CDR2 is SVGEGT. CDR3 sequence: CASSDSLNEQFF. In DNA, the CDR3 is TGTGCCAGCAGTGACAGTCTCAATGAGCAGTTCTTC.

The chain employs TRBV3-1 (or the pseudogene TRBV3-2) and TRBJ1-2, with D unclear. Germline CDR1 LGHDT, CDR2 YNNKEL (reference sequence). CDR3 length equals 16 residues. Trimming cost V 0 bases and J 2 bases, with 13 bases left between them. The CDR3 bases are TGTGCCAGCAGCCAAGAACCCGCCTACAGCAACTATGGCTACACCTTC. Amino acids: CASSQEPAYSNYGYTF.

There are a few counts of this clone. V is TRBV28 and J is TRBJ2-7; a weak D match, TRBD1 (5 bases). CDR3 length equals 14 residues. Between the trimmed V and J ends, which lost 7 bases and 5 bases, there was a span of 18 bases. CDR1 and CDR2 from the germline V gene are MDHEN and SYDVKM. The CDR3 is CASTEQGYNNEQYF. CDR3 bases: TGTGCCAGCACTGAGCAGGGATACAACAACGAGCAGTACTTC.

The gene calls are TRBV20-1 and TRBJ1-1, with D hard to call. Per the germline V gene, CDR1 is DFQATT and CDR2 is SNEGSKA (reference sequence). This CDR3 has 12 amino acids. Between the trimmed V and J ends, which lost 3 bases and 3 bases, there was a span of 8 bases. The CDR3 region has the DNA TGCAGTGCTAGTTACATACACACTGAAGCTTTCTTT. Its protein product is CSASYIHTEAFF.

The chain carries TRBV5-4 and TRBJ1-2, with D possibly TRBD1 on 5 matching bases. V lost 1 base to trimming and J lost 1 base, with 5 bases between them. The CDR3 consists of 13 residues. The germline V gene encodes CDR1 SGHNT and CDR2 YYREEE (reference sequence). DNA of the CDR3: TGTGCCAGCAGCTTGCAGGGTAACTATGGCTACACCTTC. This sequence encodes CASSLQGNYGYTF.

The J gene is TRBJ2-1, the V gene TRBV5-8, with TRBD1 identical over 8 bases. The CDR3 sequence is 15 residues long. The V and J ends lost 4 bases and 3 bases, in that order; junction bases with no gene match: 6. The V gene's germline CDR1 is SGHTS and CDR2 YDEGEE. CDR3 nucleotides: TGTGCCAGCAGCCCTTACAGGGGGGTCTACAATGAGCAGTTCTTC. Its translation: CASSPYRGVYNEQFF.

This chain joins TRBV4-3 and TRBJ2-7, with D unresolved. The CDR3 runs 15 residues. V dropped 0 bases and J dropped 4 bases, with 13 bases sitting between them. Germline CDR1 and CDR2: LGHNA and YSLEER. The CDR3 reads CASSQEVEQRYEQYF. CDR3 sequence (DNA): TGCGCCAGCAGCCAAGAAGTGGAGCAGAGGTACGAGCAGTACTTC.

The rearrangement links TRBV4-2 to TRBJ2-5; 15 positions match TRBD2. Germline trimming cut 4 bases from V and 2 bases from J; bases unmatched to any gene: 5. The CDR3 consists of 17 residues. Germline V gives CDR1 LGHNA, CDR2 YNFKEQ. DNA of the CDR3: TGTGCCAGCAGCCCGGAGGGGACTAGCGGGAGGCAAGAGACCCAGTACTTC. It specifies CASSPEGTSGRQETQYF.

The rearrangement links TRBV28 to TRBJ2-3; 7 bases fit TRBD2. Trimming removed 1 base from V and 5 bases from J; junction bases left unmatched: 12. The length of the CDR3 is 17 residues. Germline lookup yields CDR1 MDHEN and CDR2 SYDVKM. Here the CDR3 reads CASSLSGLGSGQDTQYF. Written as DNA, the CDR3 is TGTGCCAGCAGTTTATCGGGGCTGGGTAGCGGGCAAGATACGCAGTATTTT.

The chain uses TRBV23-1 and TRBJ1-3; D gene unclear. TRBV23-1 is noted as an ORF with a role that remains uncertain. V lost 8 bases to trimming and J lost 0 bases, with 14 bases between them. The CDR3 consists of 15 residues. The CDR3 bases are TGCGCCAGCGTACGAACACCGGGCTCTGGAAACACCATATATTTT. Protein: CASVRTPGSGNTIYF.

The rearrangement joins TRBV19 to TRBJ2-7, with a weak D call TRBD1 (6 bases). The ends were cut back, 1 base at V and 2 bases at J, with 12 bases in the middle. Germline CDR1 LNHDA, CDR2 SQIVND (reference sequence). The CDR3 spans 15 residues. CDR3: CASSIVGTKAYEQYF. In DNA, the CDR3 is TGTGCCAGTAGTATAGTTGGGACAAAGGCCTACGAGCAGTACTTC.

V is TRBV18 and J is TRBJ2-7; TRBD2 aligns across 10 bases. The CDR3 loop spans 15 amino acids. Germline lookup yields CDR1 KGHSH and CDR2 LQKENI. Trimming at V came to 6 bases and at J to 5 bases, leaving 10 bases not matched to a gene. This CDR3 reads CASSPIAGGQNEQYF. The CDR3 coding sequence is TGTGCCAGCTCCCCCATAGCGGGGGGTCAAAACGAGCAGTACTTC.

This sequence joins TRBV4-3 and TRBJ2-2, with TRBD1 identical over 10 bases. V gave up 1 base and J gave up 4 bases; unmatched junction bases: 9. The CDR3 length is 18 residues. Germline V lookup: CDR1 LGHNA, CDR2 YSLEER. CDR3 loop: CASSQVTIRDRGTGELFF. CDR3 nucleotides: TGCGCCAGCAGCCAAGTGACTATCAGGGACAGGGGCACCGGGGAGCTGTTTTTT.

The V gene is TRBV19, the J gene TRBJ1-5; D is undetermined. The CDR3 runs 13 residues. The germline V gene has CDR1 LNHDA and CDR2 SQIVND (reference sequence). Trimming took 0 bases from V and 7 from J, leaving 7 bases between them. The CDR3 DNA follows: TGTGCCAGTAGTATAGATTCGAGCCAGCCCCAGCATTTT. Translated, it gives CASSIDSSQPQHF.

J is TRBJ2-1 and V is TRBV24-1; D unresolved. Germline CDR1 reads KGHDR; CDR2 reads SFDVKD. Trimming took 4 bases from V and 9 from J, leaving 12 bases between them. The CDR3 extends over 13 amino acids. CDR3 region: CATSDLGRGEQFF. DNA for the CDR3: TGTGCCACCAGTGACCTCGGCCGCGGTGAGCAGTTCTTC.